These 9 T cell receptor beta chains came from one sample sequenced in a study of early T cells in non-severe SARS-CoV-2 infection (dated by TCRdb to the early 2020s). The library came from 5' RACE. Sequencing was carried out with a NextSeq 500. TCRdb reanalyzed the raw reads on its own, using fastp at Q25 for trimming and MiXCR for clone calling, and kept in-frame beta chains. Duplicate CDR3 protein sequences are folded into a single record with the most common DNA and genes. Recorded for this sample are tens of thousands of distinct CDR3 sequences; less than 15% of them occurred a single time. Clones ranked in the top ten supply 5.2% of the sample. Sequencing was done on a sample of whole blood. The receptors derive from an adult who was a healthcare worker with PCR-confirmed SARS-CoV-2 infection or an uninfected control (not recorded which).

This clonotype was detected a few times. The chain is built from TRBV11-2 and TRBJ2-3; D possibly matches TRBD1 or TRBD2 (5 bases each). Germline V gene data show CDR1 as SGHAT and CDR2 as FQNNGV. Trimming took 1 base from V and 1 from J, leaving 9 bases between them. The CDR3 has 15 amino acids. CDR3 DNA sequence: TGTGCCAGCAGCTTAGGGGGACCTGGCACAGATACGCAGTATTTT. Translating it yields CASSLGGPGTDTQYF.

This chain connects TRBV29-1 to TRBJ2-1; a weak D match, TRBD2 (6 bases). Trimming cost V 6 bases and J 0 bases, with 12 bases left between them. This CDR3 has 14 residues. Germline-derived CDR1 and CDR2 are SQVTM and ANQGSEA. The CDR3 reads CSVVAVSSYNEQFF. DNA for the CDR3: TGCAGCGTGGTAGCGGTTAGCTCCTACAATGAGCAGTTCTTC.

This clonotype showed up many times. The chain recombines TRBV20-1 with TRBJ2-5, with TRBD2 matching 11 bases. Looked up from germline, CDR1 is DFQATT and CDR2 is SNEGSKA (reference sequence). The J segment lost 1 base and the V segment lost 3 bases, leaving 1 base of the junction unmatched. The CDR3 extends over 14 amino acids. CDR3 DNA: TGCAGTGCTAGCCTAGCGGGGGGCCAAGAGACCCAGTACTTC. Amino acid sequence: CSASLAGGQETQYF.

The CDR3 region has the DNA TGTGCCAGCAGGAGAACAGGGGCAAGTGGATGGAGCAATCAGCCCCAGCATTTT. Its translation: CASRRTGASGWSNQPQHF. This chain uses TRBV9 with TRBJ1-5; 7 bases map to TRBD1. The trim removed 5 bases at V and 1 base at J, leaving 15 bases unmatched. The CDR3 has 18 amino acids. Per the germline V gene, CDR1 is SGDLS and CDR2 is YYNGEE.

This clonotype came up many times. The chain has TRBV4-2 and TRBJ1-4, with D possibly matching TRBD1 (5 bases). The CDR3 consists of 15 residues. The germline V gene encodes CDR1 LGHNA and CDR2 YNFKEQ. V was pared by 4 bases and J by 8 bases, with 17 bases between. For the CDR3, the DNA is TGTGCCAGCAGCCCCGATGGGCAGGGTGAGGAAAAACTGTTTTTT. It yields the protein CASSPDGQGEEKLFF.

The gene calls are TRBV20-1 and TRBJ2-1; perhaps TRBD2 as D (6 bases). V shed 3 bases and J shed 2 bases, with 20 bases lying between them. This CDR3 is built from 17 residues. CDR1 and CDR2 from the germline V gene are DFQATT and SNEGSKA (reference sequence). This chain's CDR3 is CSASPTAGRETYNEQFF. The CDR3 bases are TGCAGTGCTAGCCCTACAGCGGGCAGGGAAACCTACAATGAGCAGTTCTTC.

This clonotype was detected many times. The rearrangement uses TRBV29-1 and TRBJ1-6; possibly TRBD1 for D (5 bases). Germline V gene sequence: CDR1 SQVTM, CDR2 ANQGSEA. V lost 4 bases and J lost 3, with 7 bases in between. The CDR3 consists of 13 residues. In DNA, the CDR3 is TGCAGCGTTGGGGACGGCTATAATTCACCCCTCCACTTT. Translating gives CSVGDGYNSPLHF.

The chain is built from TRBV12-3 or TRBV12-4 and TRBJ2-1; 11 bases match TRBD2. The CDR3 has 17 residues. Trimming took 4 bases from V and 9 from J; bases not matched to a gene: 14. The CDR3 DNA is TGTGCCAGCAGTTCGGAACAACTAGCGGGAGTTATCAGTGAGCAGTTCTTC. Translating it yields CASSSEQLAGVISEQFF.

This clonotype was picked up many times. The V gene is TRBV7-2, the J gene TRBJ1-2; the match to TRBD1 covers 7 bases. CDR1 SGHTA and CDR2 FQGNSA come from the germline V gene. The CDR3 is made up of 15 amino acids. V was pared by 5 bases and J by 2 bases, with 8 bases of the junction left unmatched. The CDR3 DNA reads TGTGCCAGCAGCCCTAGTTGGGGACAGAACTATGGCTACACCTTC. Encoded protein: CASSPSWGQNYGYTF.